This TCR beta chain was obtained from a study of blood T cells in healthy people across ages. Study-wide findings and caveats: Across samples, TCR beta diversity tracked strongly with naive T cell percentage. The study found more naive CD4+ cells and higher diversity in long-lived than aged donors. Donor CMV status was unknown, possibly confounding expanded clonotype changes.

This clonotype was seen repeatedly, ten times or more. No antigen is known for it. Germline and junction disagree at one end, which may indicate a read error. Germline CDR1 SGHRS, CDR2 YFSETQ. CDR3 size: 16 residues. Alongside a J-beta primer mix, a sample-barcoded 5' primer served in a second PCR lasting about 6 to 12 cycles. TCRdb called the 5' RACE reads again in MiXCR, with one record for every CDR3 protein. The data show roughly 1,500,000 distinct CDR3 sequences, about 43% seen once. The J gene is TRBJ2-1, the V gene TRBV5-1, with 11 bases lining up with TRBD2. The sequenced sample was blood. This TCR was sampled from a woman between 18 and 29 years old in good health. The CDR3 is CASSLAGTSGYNEQFF. The DNA of the CDR3 is TGTGCCAGCAGCTTAGCCGGGACTAGCGGCTACAATGAGCAGTTCTTC.